A selection of T cell receptor beta chains follows, all from one sample in a study of neurological immune-mediated disorders. TCRdb re-derived calls from the 5' RACE reads in MiXCR, one entry per CDR3 protein. The sample shows 40,000 or so distinct CDR3 sequences, 7% to 8% of them seen only once. Material for sequencing was PBMCs. Receptors were obtained from a woman between 40 and 50 years old in good health. CDR3s include the opening cysteine and the closing phenylalanine or tryptophan. Fields, in order: V gene, clone size, D gene, J gene, CDR3 DNA, CDR3 protein. A D gene is named only where the DNA matches it firmly. Some rows mark clone size as missing; the rest say once, few, many or name a class of expanded clone.

TRBV20-1	many	TRBD2	TRBJ2-3	TGCAGTGCCCCCGCGGGGGGGCCGGGCACAGATACGCAGTATTTT	CSAPAGGPGTDTQYF
TRBV28	many	.	TRBJ2-2	TGTGCCAGCAGTTCCCTCTGGCGGGAAGATTTTACCGGGGAGCTGTTTTTT	CASSSLWREDFTGELFF
TRBV28	many	TRBD1	TRBJ2-7	TGTGCCAGCTTTGACCCGGGACAGGGCGACGAGCAGTACTTC	CASFDPGQGDEQYF
TRBV9	many	TRBD2	TRBJ2-4	TGTGCCAGCAGCGTAGAAGGCGCTAGCGGGAGTGCCAAAAACATTCAGTACTTC	CASSVEGASGSAKNIQYF
TRBV7-2	many	TRBD2	TRBJ2-1	TGTGCCAGCAGCGCCGTAGGGCTAGCGGGGCCCTACAATGAGCAGTTCTTC	CASSAVGLAGPYNEQFF
TRBV5-5	.	.	TRBJ1-5	TGTGCCAGCAGCGCGGACAGTAATCAGCCCCAGCATTTT	CASSADSNQPQHF
TRBV28	many	.	TRBJ1-6	TGTGCCAGCAGTTTACTGGGGGGCGCGAATAATTCACCCCTCCACTTT	CASSLLGGANNSPLHF
TRBV4-1	many	.	TRBJ2-5	TGCGCCAGCAGGGGCCTAGGGTCCCAAGAGACCCAGTACTTC	CASRGLGSQETQYF
TRBV6-6	many	TRBD1	TRBJ1-4	TGTGCCAGCAGTCGGACAGGGTTTGGGGAAAAACTGTTTTTT	CASSRTGFGEKLFF
TRBV4-1	many	.	TRBJ2-3	TGCGCCAGCAGCCAAGAAAATGCAGATACGCAGTATTTT	CASSQENADTQYF
TRBV5-1	many	TRBD2	TRBJ2-2	TGCGCCAGCAGGGGGTTTTTGACTAGCGGGGCTGCGAACACCGGGGAGCTGTTTTTT	CASRGFLTSGAANTGELFF
TRBV4-1	many	TRBD1	TRBJ1-4	TGCGCCAGCAGCCAAGCGACAGGGCCTAATGAAAAACTGTTTTTT	CASSQATGPNEKLFF
TRBV4-1	many	TRBD1	TRBJ1-4	TGCGCCAGCAGCCAGGTTACAGGGGGCGCGAGTGAAAAACTGTTTTTT	CASSQVTGGASEKLFF
TRBV5-5	many	.	TRBJ1-2	TGTGCCAGCAGCCTCGGGACAAGCTATGGCTACACCTTC	CASSLGTSYGYTF
TRBV20-1	few	.	TRBJ1-2	TGCAGCAACGTGGGCGGCTATGGCTACACCTTC	CSNVGGYGYTF
TRBV7-2	medium-sized	TRBD1	TRBJ2-5	TGTGCCAGCAGCTCGCGGACAGGGGAGACCCAGTACTTC	CASSSRTGETQYF
TRBV4-2	.	.	TRBJ2-3	TGTGCCATCAGCCAAGCATGGGGAGATGGGGCAGATACGCAGTATTTT	CAISQAWGDGADTQYF